These 4 T cell receptor beta chains share one sample of origin, sequenced in a study of spatial heterogeneity in lung cancer. Regarding time point: sample taken at primary tumor resection. TCRdb re-derived calls from the 5' RACE reads in MiXCR, one entry per CDR3 protein. The sample contains about 38,000 distinct CDR3 sequences, 7.5% of which appear only once. The material was PBMCs, obtained at surgery. Source of these receptors: a male donor with early-stage non-small cell lung cancer.

Of note for this clonotype: This may be a read error, as it is one base from a much larger clone. V gene TRBV6-5 combines with J gene TRBJ2-7, with 7 bases fitting TRBD2. Germline V gene data show CDR1 as MNHEY and CDR2 as SVGAGI. CDR3 length: 17 residues. In DNA form, the CDR3 reads TGTGCCACTACAACCGGGACTACCCCCGAGAATTACTACGAGCAGTTCGTC. This gives the protein CATTTGTTPENYYEQFV.

This clonotype appeared many times. The chain uses TRBV18 and TRBJ1-5; the D gene is possibly TRBD1 (6 bases). Germline V gene data show CDR1 as KGHSH and CDR2 as LQKENI. The CDR3 is made up of 13 amino acids. Trimming removed 6 bases at V and 4 bases at J, with 10 bases between. The CDR3 here is CASSADRNQPQHF. The CDR3 region has the DNA TGTGCCAGCTCTGCGGACAGAAATCAGCCCCAGCATTTT.

This clonotype was recorded at least ten times. V gene TRBV7-3 combines with J gene TRBJ2-1, with 9 bases identical to TRBD2. With V trimmed by 5 bases and J by 8 bases, 7 bases remained unmatched. The CDR3 sequence is 14 residues long. The V gene's germline CDR1 is SGHTA and CDR2 FQGTGA. Written as DNA, the CDR3 is TGTGCCAGCAGCAATAGCGGGAGTATGGATGAGCAGTTCTTC. This codes for CASSNSGSMDEQFF.

In its sample, this clonotype was seen many times. The chain couples TRBV12-3 or TRBV12-4 to TRBJ2-5, with TRBD1 matching over 7 bases. The CDR3 is 18 residues long. V shed 5 bases, J shed 4 bases, and the junction held 19 bases outside the gene matches. In nucleotides, the CDR3 is TGTGCCAGCAGTCACTCTAAAGAAGTTATGGGACAGCGAGAGACCCAGTACTTC. Residues: CASSHSKEVMGQRETQYF.